These T cell receptor beta chains were read from a single sample in a study of T cells in Graves' hyperthyroidism and ophthalmopathy. TCRdb itself ran the multiplex PCR reads through MiXCR, one entry per CDR3 protein. The table shows fewer than 30,000 distinct CDR3 sequences, with 45% to 55% occurring only once. The sequencing sample was made of blood. These TCRs come from a woman aged 40 to 50 with Graves' hyperthyroidism that later progressed to Graves' ophthalmopathy. Each CDR3 is given with its conserved first and last residue. The D gene is left open where the match is weak. Clone size is given for some rows only: seen once, a few or many times, or a class if the clone is expanded.

clone size: .; CDR3 length: 10; V gene: TRBV30; J gene: TRBJ1-2; D gene: .; CDR3 DNA: TGTGCCTCAAAAAACTATGGCTACACCTTC; CDR3 protein: CASKNYGYTF
clone size: few; CDR3 length: 13; V gene: TRBV5-6; J gene: TRBJ1-1; D gene: .; CDR3 DNA: TGTGCCAGCAGCTTGGGAGGGACCACTGAAGCTTTCTTT; CDR3 protein: CASSLGGTTEAFF
clone size: .; CDR3 length: 14; V gene: TRBV5-4; J gene: TRBJ2-3; D gene: TRBD1; CDR3 DNA: TGTGCCAGCAGCTCGGGACAGCCCACAGATACGCAGTATTTT; CDR3 protein: CASSSGQPTDTQYF
clone size: .; CDR3 length: 17; V gene: TRBV7-3; J gene: TRBJ2-3; D gene: TRBD1; CDR3 DNA: TGTGCCAGCAGCTTAGCACCCCCGGGACAGGGTTTGTTTACGCAGTATTTT; CDR3 protein: CASSLAPPGQGLFTQYF
clone size: .; CDR3 length: 13; V gene: TRBV7-3; J gene: TRBJ2-2; D gene: TRBD2; CDR3 DNA: TGTGCCAGCGGCCGGGACTACCAAGCGGAGCTGTTTTTT; CDR3 protein: CASGRDYQAELFF
clone size: many; CDR3 length: 12; V gene: TRBV6-1; J gene: TRBJ2-1; D gene: .; CDR3 DNA: TGTGCCAGCAGTGAATGGGGGCACGAGCAGTTCTTC; CDR3 protein: CASSEWGHEQFF
clone size: many; CDR3 length: 14; V gene: TRBV28; J gene: TRBJ2-1; D gene: .; CDR3 DNA: TGTGCCAGCAGTCCCCGGTATGCGGGCAATGAGCAGTTCTTC; CDR3 protein: CASSPRYAGNEQFF
clone size: many; CDR3 length: 12; V gene: TRBV30; J gene: TRBJ2-3; D gene: .; CDR3 DNA: TGTGCCTGGAGTGTACGTAGCGATACGCAGTATTTT; CDR3 protein: CAWSVRSDTQYF
clone size: many; CDR3 length: 12; V gene: TRBV30; J gene: TRBJ2-7; D gene: .; CDR3 DNA: TGTGCCTGGCGGAGGGGGTCCTACGAGCAGTACTTC; CDR3 protein: CAWRRGSYEQYF
clone size: medium-sized; CDR3 length: 14; V gene: TRBV29-1; J gene: TRBJ2-1; D gene: TRBD1; CDR3 DNA: TGCAGCGTTGAAGATTTGGGACAGTCACCGAGGGTTATCTTC; CDR3 protein: CSVEDLGQSPRVIF
clone size: .; CDR3 length: 14; V gene: TRBV6-5; J gene: TRBJ2-2; D gene: .; CDR3 DNA: TGTGCCAGCAGAGGACAGTGGGACACCGGGGAGCTGTTTTTC; CDR3 protein: CASRGQWDTGELFF
clone size: .; CDR3 length: 14; V gene: TRBV7-6; J gene: TRBJ2-7; D gene: TRBD2; CDR3 DNA: TGTGCCAGCGCCACCAGCGGGACGAGCTACGAGCAGTACTTC; CDR3 protein: CASATSGTSYEQYF
clone size: .; CDR3 length: 10; V gene: TRBV7-9; J gene: TRBJ1-2; D gene: .; CDR3 DNA: TGTGCCAGCAGCCCACAGGACTTGACCTTC; CDR3 protein: CASSPQDLTF
clone size: .; CDR3 length: 14; V gene: TRBV5-5; J gene: TRBJ2-1; D gene: .; CDR3 DNA: TGTGCCAGCAGCGGGGCCAGCTCCTACAATGAGCAGTTCTTC; CDR3 protein: CASSGASSYNEQFF
clone size: .; CDR3 length: 12; V gene: TRBV20-1; J gene: TRBJ2-7; D gene: .; CDR3 DNA: TGCAGTGCTAGTGTGGACGAGTCTTTGCAGTACTTC; CDR3 protein: CSASVDESLQYF
clone size: .; CDR3 length: 14; V gene: TRBV11-2; J gene: TRBJ1-2; D gene: TRBD1; CDR3 DNA: TGTGCTAGCAGCCCCACAGGGGGTCCTCATGGCTACACCTTC; CDR3 protein: CASSPTGGPHGYTF
clone size: .; CDR3 length: 15; V gene: TRBV14; J gene: TRBJ1-2; D gene: TRBD1; CDR3 DNA: TGTGCCAGCAGCCAAGTCGGGACAGGGGGCGATGGCTACACCTTC; CDR3 protein: CASSQVGTGGDGYTF
clone size: few; CDR3 length: 15; V gene: TRBV4-3; J gene: TRBJ2-7; D gene: .; CDR3 DNA: TGCGCCAGCAGCCAAGTTGAGGGAGCCTCCTACGAGCAGTACTTC; CDR3 protein: CASSQVEGASYEQYF
clone size: .; CDR3 length: 17; V gene: TRBV19; J gene: TRBJ1-5; D gene: TRBD1; CDR3 DNA: TGTGCCAGTAGTCCGAACCCGGGACAGGGTAGCAATCAGCCCCAGCATTTT; CDR3 protein: CASSPNPGQGSNQPQHF
clone size: .; CDR3 length: 17; V gene: TRBV11-3; J gene: TRBJ2-1; D gene: .; CDR3 DNA: TGTGCCAGCAGTGCCGAAACTAGTCTGGGCAACAACAATGAGCAGTTCTTC; CDR3 protein: CASSAETSLGNNNEQFF
clone size: many; CDR3 length: 13; V gene: TRBV6-1; J gene: TRBJ1-2; D gene: TRBD1; CDR3 DNA: TGTGCCAGCAGTCGGACAGGGAACTATGGCTACACCTTC; CDR3 protein: CASSRTGNYGYTF
clone size: .; CDR3 length: 15; V gene: TRBV9; J gene: TRBJ2-3; D gene: .; CDR3 DNA: TGTGCCAGCAGCCTCCAGGGCAGCTTCACAGATACGCAGTATTTT; CDR3 protein: CASSLQGSFTDTQYF
clone size: few; CDR3 length: 13; V gene: TRBV20-1; J gene: TRBJ2-7; D gene: TRBD2; CDR3 DNA: TGCAGTGTTCCACCAAGGACTAGTTCCGAGCAGTACTTC; CDR3 protein: CSVPPRTSSEQYF
clone size: .; CDR3 length: 8; V gene: TRBV7-9; J gene: TRBJ2-3; D gene: .; CDR3 DNA: TGTGCCAGCAGTACGCAGTGTTTT; CDR3 protein: CASSTQCF